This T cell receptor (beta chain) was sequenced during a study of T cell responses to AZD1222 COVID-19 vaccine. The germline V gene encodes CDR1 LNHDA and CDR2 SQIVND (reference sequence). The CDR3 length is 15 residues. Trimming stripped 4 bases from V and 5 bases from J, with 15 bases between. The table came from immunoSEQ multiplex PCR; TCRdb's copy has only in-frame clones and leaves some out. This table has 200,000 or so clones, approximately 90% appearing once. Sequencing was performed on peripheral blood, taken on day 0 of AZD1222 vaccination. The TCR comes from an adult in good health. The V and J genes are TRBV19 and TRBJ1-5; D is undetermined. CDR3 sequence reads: CASSSTPPGDQPQHF. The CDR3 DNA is TGTGCCAGTAGTAGTACCCCTCCGGGCGATCAGCCCCAGCATTTT.